The text below deals with one T cell receptor beta chain. Its antigen remains unknown. The primer mix had 60 Vbeta and 13 Jbeta primers. Clones were read by immunoSEQ multiplex PCR, and TCRdb kept only the in-frame ones, dropping some. The repertoire holds about 93,000 clones, with approximately 80% as singletons. This entry comes from a study of cytomegalovirus exposure and HLA in healthy donors. Background on the study: Most genotyped donors, over 70% of about 400, had Caucasian-associated genetic ancestry. Study conclusions and caveats: Some highly shared sequence variants likely arose as a pipeline artifact. Follow-up analysis seemed to connect common viral pathogens with several of the most significant clusters identified.

Germline lookup yields CDR1 SGHAT and CDR2 FQNNGV. The V gene end was trimmed by 2 bases and the J gene end by 4 bases; junction bases not matched to a gene: 5. The CDR3 runs to 15 residues. The receptor comes from a man aged 45-65 years in good health and CMV-seronegative. The sample taken for sequencing was PBMCs. This chain links TRBV11-2 with TRBJ1-5, with 7 bases matching TRBD1. The CDR3 is CASSLQGQSNQPQHF. The CDR3 DNA is TGTGCCAGCAGCTTACAGGGACAGAGTAATCAGCCCCAGCATTTT.